These 26 T cell receptor beta chains came from one sample sequenced in a study of metastatic and nonmetastatic thyroid tumors. No treatment had been given to any patient before thyroid surgery. TCRdb re-called the PCR reads via MiXCR. The profile shows tens of thousands of clones, under 15% of them singletons. The sample consisted of blood. All receptors come from a female donor with papillary thyroid cancer or a benign thyroid nodule (not recorded which). Some clones in this sample may be carry-over from other donors' samples.

Within the sample, this clone is medium-sized. The chain carries TRBV27 and TRBJ2-7; D remains ambiguous. The CDR3 length is 14 residues. The V gene lost 5 bases and the J gene lost 3 bases, with 14 bases spanning the gap. CDR1 is MNHEY and CDR2 is SMNVEV in the germline V gene (reference sequence). The CDR3 is CASSPVRNDYEQYF. DNA of the CDR3: TGTGCCAGCAGTCCCGTACGTAATGACTACGAGCAGTACTTC.

This clone has a count of ten or more. The chain uses TRBV28 and TRBJ2-5; D gene unclear. This CDR3 spans 17 amino acids. Germline CDR1 is MDHEN and CDR2 is SYDVKM. The V gene lost 6 bases and the J gene lost 1 base, with 21 bases spanning the gap. The CDR3 bases are TGTGCCAGCAGGGGCATAAAAGCGTTCCCGTCCCAAGAGACCCAGTACTTC. Residues: CASRGIKAFPSQETQYF.

V is TRBV30 and J is TRBJ1-5; 9 bases line up with TRBD1. Germline lookup yields CDR1 GTSNPN and CDR2 SVGIG (reference sequence). With V trimmed by 4 bases and J by 4 bases, 5 bases remained unmatched. The CDR3 is 14 residues long. The CDR3: CAWKGTGKNQPQHF. CDR3 coding DNA: TGTGCCTGGAAGGGGACAGGGAAAAATCAGCCCCAGCATTTT.

About this clone: Given a much more abundant clone one base away, this may be a read error. The gene calls are TRBV11-1 and TRBJ2-3; possibly TRBD1 or TRBD2 for D (6 bases each). CDR3 length equals 18 residues. Germline CDR1 reads SGHAT; CDR2 reads FQDESV (reference sequence). CDR3 sequence reads: CASSSPRGRAASTDMQYF. The CDR3 DNA follows: TGTGCCAGCAGCTCACCCCGGGGGCGAGCAGCTAGCACAGATATGCAGTATTTT.

This clone was observed at least ten times. This chain connects TRBV28 to TRBJ2-5, with 7 bases aligning to TRBD2. J gave up 0 bases and V 6 bases, and 7 bases lay outside the gene matches. Looked up from germline, CDR1 is MDHEN and CDR2 is SYDVKM. The CDR3 is made up of 15 amino acids. The CDR3 sequence is CASRMGRGYQETQYF. In DNA form, the CDR3 reads TGTGCCAGCAGGATGGGGCGGGGGTACCAAGAGACCCAGTACTTC. Combining the CDR3 with reference TRBV28 and TRBJ2-5 gives the whole variable domain DVKVTQSSRYLVKRTGEKVFLECVQDMDHENMFWYRQDPGLGLRLIYFSYDVKMKEKGDIPEGYSVSREKKERFSLILESASTNQTSMYLCASRMGRGYQETQYFGPGTRLLVL.

In its sample, this clone ranks as medium-sized. The chain recombines TRBV3-1 with TRBJ2-7; 16 nucleotides agree with TRBD2. The V segment lost 0 bases and the J segment 6 bases; nucleotides outside the gene matches: 14. This CDR3 is 20 amino acids long. Germline CDR1 reads LGHDT; CDR2 reads YNNKEL (reference sequence). The CDR3 reads CASSQEYRSGTSGRAGEQYF. In DNA form, the CDR3 reads TGTGCCAGCAGCCAAGAATACCGATCCGGGACTAGCGGGAGGGCGGGCGAGCAGTACTTC.

This clone has ten or more counts. The chain is built from TRBV20-1 and TRBJ2-3, with D tentatively TRBD2 (5 bases). Trimming pared 1 base from V and 4 bases from J, leaving 24 bases between. This CDR3 region has 18 residues. CDR1 and CDR2 from the germline V gene are DFQATT and SNEGSKA (reference sequence). The CDR3 sequence: CSARARSEGTTYADTQYF. The CDR3 nucleotides are TGCAGTGCTAGAGCCCGATCAGAGGGAACGACTTATGCAGATACGCAGTATTTT.

This clone was observed at least ten times. The CDR3 sequence: CASRNMGERNTIYF. The CDR3 coding sequence is TGTGCCAGCAGAAACATGGGGGAAAGAAACACCATATATTTT. The V and J genes are TRBV7-9 and TRBJ1-3, with a tentative D call TRBD1 (5 bases). Germline assignment: CDR1 SEHNR and CDR2 FQNEAQ (reference sequence). V lost 6 bases, J lost 5 bases, and 14 bases lay in between. There are 14 residues in the CDR3.

This clone was counted at least ten times. The chain combines TRBV7-9 with TRBJ2-2; no firm D call. Per the germline V gene, CDR1 is SEHNR and CDR2 is FQNEAQ (reference sequence). The CDR3 length is 14 residues. Between the trimmed V and J ends, which lost 7 bases and 1 base, there was a span of 10 bases. This CDR3 reads CASTTRGNTGELFF. The CDR3 nucleotides are TGTGCCAGCACTACCAGAGGGAACACCGGGGAGCTGTTTTTT.

This clone was counted ten times or more. The CDR3 DNA reads TGTGCCAGCAGTTTATTAGGGGACGGGGGGGATACGCAGTATTTT. It specifies CASSLLGDGGDTQYF. The genes are TRBV27 and TRBJ2-3; TRBD2 agrees at 7 bases. The germline V gene encodes CDR1 MNHEY and CDR2 SMNVEV (reference sequence). There are 15 residues in the CDR3. V lost 1 base, J lost 6 bases, and 7 bases stayed unmatched.

This clone was counted ten times or more. The genes are TRBV20-1 and TRBJ2-1; 11 positions agree with TRBD1. V shed 3 bases and J 6 bases; nucleotides not matched to a gene: 10. This CDR3 contains 16 residues. Germline CDR1 and CDR2: DFQATT and SNEGSKA (reference sequence). In DNA, the CDR3 is TGCAGTGCTAGGAATCCGCCGGGACAGGGGGGCAATGAGCAGTTCTTC. This translates into CSARNPPGQGGNEQFF.

This clone was seen a few times. The V call is TRBV6-6, the J call TRBJ1-2; no reliable D call. The CDR3 runs 15 residues. The germline V gene has CDR1 MNHNY and CDR2 SVGAGI (reference sequence). The V and J ends lost 0 bases and 1 base respectively, with 9 bases between them. The CDR3 sequence is CASSYSGQINYGYTF. CDR3 in DNA: TGTGCCAGCAGTTACTCAGGGCAGATTAACTATGGCTACACCTTC.

This clone was seen repeatedly, ten times or more. The chain links TRBV13 to TRBJ2-1; TRBD2 agrees at 13 bases. V trimming: 5 bases; J trimming: 3 bases; junction bases outside the gene matches: 13. Germline V gives CDR1 PRHDT, CDR2 FYEKMQ (reference sequence). The CDR3 is made up of 19 amino acids. For the CDR3, the DNA is TGTGCCAGCAGCGGGTATCGGACTAGCGGGAGTGGGGGCTACAATGAGCAGTTCTTC. Its protein is CASSGYRTSGSGGYNEQFF.

The table lists this clone with many counts. The chain is built from TRBV6-1 and TRBJ2-2; a weak D match, TRBD2 (6 bases). Germline V gives CDR1 MNHNS, CDR2 SASEGT. V was shortened by 2 bases and J by 7 bases, with 11 bases between the two germline ends. The CDR3 consists of 14 residues. Written as DNA, the CDR3 is TGTGCCAGCAGTGAAAGCCGGGAGATCGGGGAGCTGTTTTTT. Translating it yields CASSESREIGELFF.

This clone occurred many times. The CDR3 loop is CASKGTSGKTGELFF. The DNA of the CDR3 is TGTGCCAGCAAAGGGACTAGCGGAAAAACCGGGGAGCTGTTTTTT. This chain links TRBV2 with TRBJ2-2; 11 bases map to TRBD2. Trimming took 7 bases from V and 5 from J; bases not matched to a gene: 6. The CDR3 sequence is 15 residues long. Per germline, CDR1 SNHLY and CDR2 FYNNEI.

This clone is classed as medium-sized. The chain couples TRBV6-5 to TRBJ1-3; D ambiguous. The germline V and J ends were trimmed by 0 bases and 3 bases, with 15 bases remaining between them. The germline V gene encodes CDR1 MNHEY and CDR2 SVGAGI. The CDR3 sequence is 17 residues long. The CDR3 region has the DNA TGTGCCAGCAGTTACTCCTGGGGAGGGAACGTTGGAAACACCATATATTTT. Translation: CASSYSWGGNVGNTIYF.

The genes are TRBV7-4 and TRBJ1-5; possible D gene TRBD1, 5 bases. The CDR3 runs 14 residues. The V and J ends lost 1 base and 4 bases respectively, with 8 bases between them. From germline, CDR1 is SGHVT and CDR2 SQSDAQ. CDR3 sequence reads: CASSLGGLNQPQHF. As DNA, the CDR3 is TGTGCCAGCAGCTTAGGGGGCTTGAATCAGCCCCAGCATTTT.

The table lists this clone with many counts. V gene TRBV24-1 combines with J gene TRBJ2-3; 8 bases line up with TRBD2. Germline V gene sequence: CDR1 KGHDR, CDR2 SFDVKD. CDR3 length: 16 amino acids. V shed 8 bases and J 3 bases; nucleotides not matched to a gene: 12. CDR3 region: CATNRAGAGGTDTQYF. The CDR3 coding sequence is TGTGCCACCAACCGAGCGGGAGCGGGTGGAACAGATACGCAGTATTTT.

This clone was seen repeatedly, ten times or more. The gene calls are TRBV28 and TRBJ2-1, with TRBD1 identical over 9 bases. Per germline, CDR1 MDHEN and CDR2 SYDVKM. The CDR3 loop spans 15 amino acids. Germline trimming cut 5 bases from V and 10 bases from J; bases unmatched to any gene: 12. The CDR3 region is CASSPTGTGIGEQFF. CDR3 nucleotide sequence: TGTGCCAGCAGTCCCACCGGGACAGGGATCGGCGAGCAGTTCTTC.

At least ten counts were recorded for this clone. This rearrangement joins TRBV20-1 to TRBJ1-5, with D perhaps TRBD1 (6 bases). The CDR3 is 12 residues long. CDR1 and CDR2 (germline): DFQATT, SNEGSKA (reference sequence). Trimming took 0 bases from V and 9 from J, leaving 9 bases between them. For the CDR3, the DNA is TGCAGTGCTAGAGATACGGACAGGCCCCAGCATTTT. Translating gives CSARDTDRPQHF.

This clone was observed once. This chain uses TRBV24-1 with TRBJ2-1, with D perhaps being TRBD1 or TRBD2 (5 bases each). V was trimmed by 5 bases and J by 6 bases, leaving 22 bases between them. This CDR3 region has 17 residues. Per germline, CDR1 KGHDR and CDR2 SFDVKD. The CDR3 loop is CATSGSTGPRDPNEQFF. The CDR3 DNA reads as TGTGCCACCAGTGGATCTACCGGGCCCCGGGACCCCAATGAGCAGTTCTTC.

This clone has a single count. The J gene is TRBJ1-3, the V gene TRBV5-8, with TRBD1 as a possible D gene (5 bases). Trimming shortened V by 4 bases and J by 0 bases, and 11 bases separated the two germline ends. The CDR3 spans 15 residues. Germline lookup yields CDR1 SGHTS and CDR2 YDEGEE. The CDR3 nucleotides are TGTGCCAGCAGCACGGGACCGATCTCTGGAAACACCATATATTTT. Translation gives CASSTGPISGNTIYF. Drawing the rest from reference TRBV5-8 and TRBJ1-3, the complete variable domain is EAGVTQSPTHLIKTRGQQATLRCSPISGHTSVYWYQQALGLGLQFLLWYDEGEERNRGNFPPRFSGRQFPNYSSELNVNALELEDSALYLCASSTGPISGNTIYFGEGSWLTVV.

The chain uses TRBV28 and TRBJ2-7; 7 bases are a match to TRBD1. V was pared by 5 bases and J by 2 bases, with 9 bases of the junction left unmatched. The CDR3 is 15 residues long. Per germline, CDR1 MDHEN and CDR2 SYDVKM. In DNA form, the CDR3 reads TGTGCCAGCAGTACCGGGACAGTGATCCCCTACGAGCAGTACTTC. As protein: CASSTGTVIPYEQYF.

The chain has TRBV5-1 and TRBJ2-7; TRBD2 is a possible D gene (6 bases). V lost 4 bases, J lost 5 bases, and 19 bases lay in between. There are 15 residues in the CDR3. In germline, CDR1 is SGHRS, CDR2 YFSETQ. CDR3 DNA: TGCGCCAGCAGCCCCCGGGGCGGGAAAGGAGACGAGCAGTACTTC. Translation gives CASSPRGGKGDEQYF.

This clone was detected many times. The chain links TRBV28 to TRBJ1-1; D might be TRBD1 (6 bases). V lost 2 bases to trimming and J lost 7 bases, with 14 bases between them. Germline lookup yields CDR1 MDHEN and CDR2 SYDVKM. The CDR3 length is 14 residues. This CDR3 reads CASSLGWGRGEAFF. The CDR3 DNA is TGTGCCAGCAGTTTAGGGTGGGGGCGGGGTGAAGCTTTCTTT.

Relative to its sample, this clone is medium-sized. J is TRBJ1-5 and V is TRBV20-1, with unresolved D. Germline CDR1 and CDR2: DFQATT and SNEGSKA (reference sequence). CDR3 length equals 14 residues. Trimming left V 3 bases short and J 0 bases short, with 9 bases between. The CDR3 protein is CSARVRGSNQPQHF. The CDR3 DNA reads as TGCAGTGCTAGGGTTCGCGGTAGCAATCAGCCCCAGCATTTT.